The clone carrying this TCR beta chain was detected many times. Its antigen is still unknown. Germline trimming cut 8 bases from V and 4 bases from J; bases unmatched to any gene: 6. CDR3 length: 14 amino acids. Germline V gene lookup returns CDR1 SNHLY and CDR2 FYNNEI. Uncontrolled infection, other autoimmune disease, pregnancy or lactation disqualified patients from enrolment. The data originate from a study of T cells in Graves' hyperthyroidism and ophthalmopathy. General study points: For ophthalmopathy, model prediction preceded onset by a median around 7 months.

Amplification of TCR beta CDR3 regions was performed using RNA transcripts as template. Using the HTBI primer set, a first-round RT-PCR was run on the TCR CDR3. TCRdb reprocessed the multiplex PCR reads with MiXCR, giving one entry per CDR3 protein. The sample consists of roughly 500,000 distinct CDR3 sequences, approximately 49% of them appearing once. The source of this sequence is an adult woman with Graves' disease, either hyperthyroidism or ophthalmopathy (not recorded which). The V and J genes are TRBV2 and TRBJ2-2; 8 bases are shared with TRBD2. The specimen sequenced was peripheral blood or thyroid tissue (not recorded which). Here the CDR3 reads CASREGLGTGELFF. Here the CDR3 DNA reads TGTGCCAGCCGGGAGGGCCTGGGCACCGGGGAGCTGTTTTTT. The whole variable domain, remainder taken from reference TRBV2 and TRBJ2-2, is EPEVTQTPSHQVTQMGQEVILRCVPISNHLYFYWYRQILGQKVEFLVSFYNNEISEKSEIFDDQFSVERPDGSNFTLKIRSTKLEDSAMYFCASREGLGTGELFFGEGSRLTVL.